This T cell receptor (beta chain) originates from a study of blood T cell repertoires in COVID-19. Germline V gene lookup returns CDR1 DFQATT and CDR2 SNEGSKA (reference sequence). The length of the CDR3 is 11 residues. TCRdb keeps only in-frame clones here, not all; method: immunoSEQ multiplex PCR. This table holds hundreds of thousands of clones, 70% to 90% found once. The source is a woman aged 35 to 49 who had recovered from COVID-19. Sequenced material: PBMCs or T cells enriched from blood (not recorded which). V gene TRBV20-1 combines with J gene TRBJ2-5; TRBD1 aligns across 8 bases. Written as DNA, the CDR3 is TGCAAGGACAGGGTAGTAGAGACCCAGTACTTC. Its translation: CKDRVVETQYF.